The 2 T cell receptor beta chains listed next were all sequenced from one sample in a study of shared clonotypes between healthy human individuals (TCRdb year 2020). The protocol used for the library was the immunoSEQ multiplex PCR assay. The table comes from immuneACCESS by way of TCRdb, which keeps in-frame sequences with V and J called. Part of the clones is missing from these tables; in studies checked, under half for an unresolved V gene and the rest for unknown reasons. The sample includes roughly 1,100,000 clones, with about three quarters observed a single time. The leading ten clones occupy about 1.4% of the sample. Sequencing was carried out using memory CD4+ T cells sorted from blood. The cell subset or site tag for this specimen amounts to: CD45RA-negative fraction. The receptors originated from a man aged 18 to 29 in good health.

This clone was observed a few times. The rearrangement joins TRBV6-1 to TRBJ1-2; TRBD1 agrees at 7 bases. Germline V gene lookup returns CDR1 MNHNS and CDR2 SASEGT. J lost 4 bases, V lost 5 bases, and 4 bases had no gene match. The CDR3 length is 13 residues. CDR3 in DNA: TGTGCCAGCAGTTCGACAGGGTCCTATGGCTACACCTTC. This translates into CASSSTGSYGYTF.

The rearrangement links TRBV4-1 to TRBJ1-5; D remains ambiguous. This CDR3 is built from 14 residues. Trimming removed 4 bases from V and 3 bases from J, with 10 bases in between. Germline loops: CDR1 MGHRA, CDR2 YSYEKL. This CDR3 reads CASSLVGPNQPQHF. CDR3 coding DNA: TGCGCCAGCAGCCTGGTGGGTCCCAATCAGCCCCAGCATTTT.